Below are 25 T cell receptor beta chains sequenced from a single sample in a study of blood T cell repertoires in COVID-19. Some clones are missing from TCRdb's copy, which holds only in-frame ones; the method was immunoSEQ multiplex PCR. The sample yields under 200,000 clones, more than 75% seen once. The sample comprised peripheral blood. The receptors shown here come from a woman in her forties or fifties with COVID-19, enrolled during active disease.

V usage is TRBV6-5 and J usage is TRBJ2-3; 8 bases fit TRBD2. Germline lookup yields CDR1 MNHEY and CDR2 SVGAGI. Trimming took 5 bases from V and 2 from J; bases not matched to a gene: 3. The CDR3 is 14 amino acids. The DNA of the CDR3 is TGTGCCAGCAGTAGCGGGGGAAACACAGATACGCAGTATTTT. Its translation is CASSSGGNTDTQYF.

This rearrangement joins TRBV9 to TRBJ2-3, with a possible D match to TRBD2 (6 bases). V was cut by 4 bases and J by 4 bases, with 13 bases left in between. From germline, CDR1 is SGDLS and CDR2 YYNGEE. The CDR3 extends over 14 amino acids. This CDR3 reads CASSPSSAADTQYF. As DNA, the CDR3 is TGTGCCAGCAGCCCCTCTAGCGCCGCAGATACGCAGTATTTT.

The rearrangement joins TRBV5-1 to TRBJ2-7; D not certain. CDR3 length: 14 amino acids. Germline assignment: CDR1 SGHRS and CDR2 YFSETQ. The V and J ends lost 1 base and 2 bases respectively, with 10 bases between them. Written as DNA, the CDR3 is TGCGCCAGCAGCTTGCCGACATCTACCTACGAGCAGTACTTC. Encoded protein: CASSLPTSTYEQYF. Full variable domain (missing parts from reference TRBV5-1 and TRBJ2-7): KAGVTQTPRYLIKTRGQQVTLSCSPISGHRSVSWYQQTPGQGLQFLFEYFSETQRNKGNFPGRFSGRQFSNSRSEMNVSTLELGDSALYLCASSLPTSTYEQYFGPGTRLTVT.

The V call is TRBV4-1, the J call TRBJ1-2; the D gene is possibly TRBD1 (6 bases). CDR1 and CDR2 (germline): MGHRA, YSYEKL. Trimming took 0 bases from V and 4 from J, leaving 9 bases between them. The CDR3 extends over 14 amino acids. The chain's CDR3 is CASSQDLGGYGYTF. Here the CDR3 DNA reads TGCGCCAGCAGCCAAGATCTAGGGGGCTATGGCTACACCTTC.

This chain uses TRBV7-2 with TRBJ2-2, with 7 bases aligning to TRBD1. V gave up 4 bases and J gave up 1 base; unmatched junction bases: 3. The CDR3 extends over 15 amino acids. CDR1 SGHTA and CDR2 FQGNSA come from the germline V gene. The CDR3 DNA follows: TGTGCCAGCAGCTCGGGACAGATGAACACCGGGGAGCTGTTTTTT. Translated: CASSSGQMNTGELFF.

The J gene is TRBJ1-2, the V gene TRBV29-1; D is possibly TRBD1 (5 bases). CDR1 SQVTM and CDR2 ANQGSEA come from the germline V gene. Trimming took 4 bases from V and 8 from J, leaving 14 bases between them. The CDR3 has 12 residues. This chain's CDR3 is CSVVSGRGGYTF. The CDR3 nucleotides read TGCAGCGTTGTGTCAGGGAGGGGCGGCTACACCTTC.

The genes are TRBV3-1 (or the pseudogene TRBV3-2) and TRBJ2-2, with a possible D match to TRBD2 (6 bases). This CDR3 region has 15 residues. Germline CDR1 LGHDT, CDR2 YNNKEL (reference sequence). Trimming shortened V by 7 bases and J by 1 base, and 13 bases separated the two germline ends. The CDR3 DNA reads TGTGCCAGCACCCCCGTGGGGGGGAACACCGGGGAGCTGTTTTTT. It specifies CASTPVGGNTGELFF.

The chain carries TRBV4-2 and TRBJ2-3, with D uncertain. The CDR3 length is 15 residues. V shed 0 bases and J shed 5 bases, with 12 bases lying between them. Germline values: CDR1 LGHNA, CDR2 YNFKEQ. The CDR3 reads CASSQELVRGDTQYF. CDR3 nucleotide sequence: TGTGCCAGCAGCCAAGAATTAGTTCGAGGAGATACGCAGTATTTT.

The chain joins TRBV15 to TRBJ1-2, with D possibly TRBD1 on 6 matching bases. Germline V gives CDR1 LNHNV, CDR2 YYDKDF (reference sequence). This CDR3 comprises 13 residues. Deletions cut 1 base from V and 8 bases from J, with 11 bases between. The chain's CDR3 is CATSRAPGEGYTF. The DNA for the CDR3 is TGTGCCACCAGCAGAGCCCCAGGGGAAGGCTACACCTTC.

This chain connects TRBV13 to TRBJ2-5, with no clear D. The germline V gene has CDR1 PRHDT and CDR2 FYEKMQ (reference sequence). V lost 6 bases and J 1 base, leaving 6 bases between the germline ends. This CDR3 contains 12 residues. The CDR3 bases are TGTGCCAGCAGATGGGCCCAAGAGACCCAGTACTTC. The encoded protein is CASRWAQETQYF.

The chain combines TRBV5-1 with TRBJ2-1, with TRBD1 matching over 9 bases. Germline V CDR1 and CDR2: SGHRS, YFSETQ. Trimming removed 0 bases from V and 7 bases from J; junction bases left unmatched: 5. CDR3 length: 15 amino acids. The CDR3: CASSLGQGEVNEQFF. The CDR3 DNA sequence: TGCGCCAGCAGCTTGGGACAGGGGGAGGTGAATGAGCAGTTCTTC.

J is TRBJ1-6 and V is TRBV27, with a possible D match to TRBD1 (6 bases). The CDR3 has 15 residues. Germline V gives CDR1 MNHEY, CDR2 SMNVEV (reference sequence). Trimming stripped 1 base from V and 9 bases from J, with 13 bases between. The CDR3 sequence is CASSLWSGVASPLHF. CDR3 nucleotide sequence: TGTGCCAGCAGTTTATGGTCAGGGGTGGCTTCACCCCTCCACTTT.

This chain uses TRBV5-1 with TRBJ1-4, with 7 bases aligning to TRBD1. This CDR3 is 17 amino acids long. Per the germline V gene, CDR1 is SGHRS and CDR2 is YFSETQ. Trimming removed 0 bases from V and 0 bases from J; junction bases left unmatched: 5. The CDR3 sequence: CASSLDPQGATNEKLFF. The CDR3, as DNA: TGCGCCAGCAGCTTGGACCCCCAGGGGGCAACTAATGAAAAACTGTTTTTT.

As DNA, the CDR3 is TGTGCCAGCTCACCACAAGGGACTAGCGGGGTTCATGAGCAGTTCTTC. It encodes CASSPQGTSGVHEQFF. The genes are TRBV18 and TRBJ2-1, with 13 nucleotides matching TRBD2. Germline loops: CDR1 KGHSH, CDR2 LQKENI. V was clipped by 1 base and J by 8 bases; unmatched bases: 5. The CDR3 runs to 16 residues.

The chain is built from TRBV11-2 and TRBJ2-7, with a weak D call TRBD1 (7 bases). V was pared by 6 bases and J by 2 bases, with 20 bases between. Germline V lookup: CDR1 SGHAT, CDR2 FQNNGV. This CDR3 has 16 amino acids. The CDR3 spells CASRCPGGTAPYEQYF. The CDR3, as DNA: TGTGCCAGCAGATGTCCGGGCGGGACAGCTCCCTACGAGCAGTACTTC.

V is TRBV28 and J is TRBJ2-5; 8 bases line up with TRBD1. J lost 5 bases, V lost 2 bases, and 7 bases had no gene match. This CDR3 region has 15 residues. The germline V gene has CDR1 MDHEN and CDR2 SYDVKM. The CDR3 DNA reads as TGTGCCAGCAGTTTAGGCCAGGGGGCTTCGGAGACCCAGTACTTC. Translating it yields CASSLGQGASETQYF.

The chain carries TRBV7-6 and TRBJ2-3; D may be TRBD2 (6 bases). Germline values: CDR1 SGHVS, CDR2 FNYEAQ. With 7 bases removed from V and 0 bases from J, the gap between germline ends came to 14 bases. There are 15 residues in the CDR3. The CDR3 loop is CASTPGGGSTDTQYF. In nucleotides, the CDR3 is TGTGCCAGCACCCCCGGGGGAGGAAGCACAGATACGCAGTATTTT. The full variable domain, with the rest looked up from reference TRBV7-6 and TRBJ2-3, is GAGVSQSPRYKVTKRGQDVALRCDPISGHVSLYWYRQALGQGPEFLTYFNYEAQQDKSGLPNDRFSAERPEGSISTLTIQRTEQRDSAMYRCASTPGGGSTDTQYFGPGTRLTVL.

The chain employs TRBV15 and TRBJ2-7, with 8 positions matching TRBD1. From germline, CDR1 is LNHNV and CDR2 YYDKDF (reference sequence). Germline trimming cut 3 bases from V and 0 bases from J; bases unmatched to any gene: 4. There are 15 residues in the CDR3. For the CDR3, the DNA is TGTGCCACCAGCAGGACAGGGGTTGGCTCCTACGAGCAGTACTTC. This encodes CATSRTGVGSYEQYF.

The gene calls are TRBV19 and TRBJ1-1; perhaps TRBD1 as D (5 bases). Trimming left V 3 bases short and J 3 bases short, with 11 bases between. The CDR3 loop spans 14 amino acids. Germline V CDR1 and CDR2: LNHDA, SQIVND (reference sequence). CDR3 amino acids: CASSIVGGDTEAFF. In DNA form, the CDR3 reads TGTGCCAGTAGTATTGTGGGGGGGGACACTGAAGCTTTCTTT.

The CDR3 sequence is CASSSLRAGAAHGYTF. The CDR3 region has the DNA TGTGCCAGCAGCTCCCTCCGGGCAGGGGCTGCTCATGGCTACACCTTC. The chain joins TRBV7-8 to TRBJ1-2; possible D gene TRBD1, 6 bases. V was cut by 4 bases and J by 6 bases, with 21 bases left in between. The germline gives CDR1 SGHVS, CDR2 FQNEAQ. The CDR3 contains 16 residues.

The chain joins TRBV30 to TRBJ1-2, with D maybe TRBD1 (6 bases). The CDR3 runs 12 residues. The V end lost 4 bases, the J end lost 7 bases, and 13 bases lay between the germline ends. Germline CDR1 and CDR2: GTSNPN and SVGIG (reference sequence). CDR3: CAWKMTGGGYTF. The CDR3 DNA follows: TGTGCCTGGAAGATGACAGGAGGTGGCTACACCTTC.

The chain joins TRBV19 to TRBJ1-1; 9 bases agree with TRBD1. Germline V CDR1 and CDR2: LNHDA, SQIVND (reference sequence). The V and J ends lost 10 bases and 5 bases, in that order; junction bases with no gene match: 14. The CDR3 extends over 15 amino acids. CDR3 region: CATLPPGQGKTEAFF. The CDR3 nucleotides are TGTGCCACCCTCCCGCCGGGACAGGGAAAAACTGAAGCTTTCTTT.

This chain connects TRBV7-2 to TRBJ1-4, with D hard to call. Deletions cut 3 bases from V and 8 bases from J, with 16 bases between. CDR1 is SGHTA and CDR2 is FQGNSA in the germline V gene. The CDR3 covers 15 residues. The CDR3 region is CASSFSPSLQEKLFF. The CDR3 DNA reads as TGTGCCAGCAGCTTTTCCCCAAGCCTCCAAGAAAAACTGTTTTTT.

This clone was seen a single time. The CDR3 DNA reads TGTGCCAGCAGTGAAGTCGGGACAGTCAGCACAGATACGCAGTATTTT. It translates to CASSEVGTVSTDTQYF. This sequence joins TRBV2 and TRBJ2-3; 7 bases match TRBD1. V gave up 1 base and J gave up 0 bases; unmatched junction bases: 4. In germline, CDR1 is SNHLY, CDR2 FYNNEI. The CDR3 has 16 amino acids.

This clone came up once. This sequence joins TRBV2 and TRBJ2-3, with D possibly being TRBD2 (7 bases). The germline CDR1 and CDR2 sequences are SNHLY and FYNNEI. This CDR3 comprises 13 residues. The germline V and J ends were trimmed by 7 bases and 2 bases, with 10 bases remaining between them. The CDR3 protein is CASNGGPTDTQYF. The CDR3 nucleotides are TGTGCCAGCAACGGGGGGCCCACAGATACGCAGTATTTT.